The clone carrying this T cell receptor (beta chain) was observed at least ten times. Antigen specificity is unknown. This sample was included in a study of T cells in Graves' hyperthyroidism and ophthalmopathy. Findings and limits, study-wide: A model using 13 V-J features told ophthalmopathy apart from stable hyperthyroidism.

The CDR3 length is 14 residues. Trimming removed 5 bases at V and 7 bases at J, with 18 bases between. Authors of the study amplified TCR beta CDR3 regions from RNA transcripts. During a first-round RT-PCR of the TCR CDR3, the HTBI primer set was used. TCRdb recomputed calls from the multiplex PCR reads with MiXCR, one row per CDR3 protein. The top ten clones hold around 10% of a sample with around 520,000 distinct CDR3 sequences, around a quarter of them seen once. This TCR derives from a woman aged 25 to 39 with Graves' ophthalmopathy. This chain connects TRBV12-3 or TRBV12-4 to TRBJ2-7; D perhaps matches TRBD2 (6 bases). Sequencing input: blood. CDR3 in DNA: TGTGCCAGCAGTGTACGGGGGACGGCCGCGGAGCAGTACTTC. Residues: CASSVRGTAAEQYF.